A single sample is the source of the 28 T cell receptor beta chains below, sequenced in a study of T cell repertoires in cytomegalovirus infection. TCRdb re-called the reads with MiXCR, one entry per CDR3 protein. The sample holds a few hundred thousand distinct CDR3 sequences, approximately 40% seen once. No antigen is known for these receptors. The sequencing here drew on cultured PBMCs, taken from culture after CMV antigen stimulation. The origin of the receptors is a human donor in good health (CMV status not recorded). Some clones in this sample may be carry-over from other donors' samples.

This clonotype was counted only a few times. The genes are TRBV11-2 and TRBJ2-7; D unclear. The CDR3 spans 16 residues. The V gene lost 3 bases and the J gene lost 0 bases, with 15 bases spanning the gap. CDR1 is SGHAT and CDR2 is FQNNGV in the germline V gene. The CDR3 here is CASSLWSKSGSYEQYF. For the CDR3, the DNA is TGTGCCAGCAGCTTGTGGAGCAAGTCGGGCTCCTACGAGCAGTACTTC.

The rearrangement uses TRBV11-2 and TRBJ2-7; D not certain. CDR1 SGHAT and CDR2 FQNNGV come from the germline V gene. The CDR3 runs 12 residues. Deletions cut 8 bases from V and 2 bases from J, with 10 bases between. CDR3: CASLAEPYEQYF. CDR3 sequence (DNA): TGTGCCAGCCTTGCAGAACCCTACGAGCAGTACTTC.

A few counts support this clonotype. V and J are TRBV10-3 and TRBJ2-5; D gene uncertain. The CDR3 loop spans 15 amino acids. Between the trimmed V and J ends, which lost 1 base and 1 base, there was a span of 10 bases. Germline-derived CDR1 and CDR2 are ENHRY and SYGVKD. CDR3: CAISELSGSQETQYF. CDR3 bases: TGTGCCATCAGTGAGTTATCCGGCAGCCAAGAGACCCAGTACTTC.

This chain connects TRBV28 to TRBJ1-3, with no clear D. The CDR3 is 13 amino acids. Trimming took 7 bases from V and 0 from J, leaving 7 bases between them. CDR1 and CDR2 (germline): MDHEN, SYDVKM. Here the CDR3 reads CASKWGSGNTIYF. CDR3 DNA sequence: TGTGCCAGCAAGTGGGGCTCTGGAAACACCATATATTTT. Full variable domain (rest looked up from reference TRBV28 and TRBJ1-3): DVKVTQSSRYLVKRTGEKVFLECVQDMDHENMFWYRQDPGLGLRLIYFSYDVKMKEKGDIPEGYSVSREKKERFSLILESASTNQTSMYLCASKWGSGNTIYFGEGSWLTVV.

This clonotype was seen at least ten times. J is TRBJ2-1 and V is TRBV7-8, with D possibly being TRBD1 (6 bases). Per germline, CDR1 SGHVS and CDR2 FQNEAQ. This CDR3 is built from 13 residues. Deletions cut 5 bases from V and 5 bases from J, with 10 bases between. The CDR3 loop is CASSQGRNNEQFF. In DNA, the CDR3 is TGTGCCAGCAGCCAGGGGCGCAACAATGAGCAGTTCTTC. The full variable domain, in which reference TRBV7-8 and TRBJ2-1 provide the parts outside the CDR3, is GAGVSQSPRYKVAKRGQDVALRCDPISGHVSLFWYQQALGQGPEFLTYFQNEAQLDKSGLPSDRFFAERPEGSVSTLKIQRTQQEDSAVYLCASSQGRNNEQFFGPGTRLTVL.

This clonotype was counted only a few times. This chain joins TRBV5-1 and TRBJ2-5, with 12 bases fitting TRBD1. The germline CDR1 and CDR2 sequences are SGHRS and YFSETQ. V gave up 4 bases and J gave up 5 bases; unmatched junction bases: 6. The CDR3 extends over 15 amino acids. CDR3 DNA sequence: TGCGCCAGCAGCGCCGGGACAGGGGGCTTCGAGACCCAGTACTTC. This sequence encodes CASSAGTGGFETQYF.

This chain links TRBV6-6 with TRBJ1-5; D remains unclear. The CDR3 spans 14 residues. Per germline, CDR1 MNHNY and CDR2 SVGAGI (reference sequence). The V end was cut by 8 bases, the J end by 10 bases, with 21 bases between. The CDR3 loop reads CASGVTAGPIPQHF. In nucleotides, the CDR3 is TGTGCCAGCGGGGTTACGGCAGGCCCTATTCCCCAGCATTTT.

The rearrangement joins TRBV27 to TRBJ2-2; no clear D gene. V lost 3 bases and J lost 2, with 7 bases in between. Germline assignment: CDR1 MNHEY and CDR2 SMNVEV (reference sequence). The CDR3 runs to 14 residues. CDR3 amino acids: CASSFGANTGELFF. The CDR3 DNA is TGTGCCAGCAGTTTTGGCGCAAACACCGGGGAGCTGTTTTTT.

The table lists this clonotype with a few counts. This chain's CDR3 is CASSIWLDSPYNEQFF. The CDR3 coding sequence is TGTGCCAGTAGTATATGGTTAGATTCACCCTACAATGAGCAGTTCTTC. This sequence joins TRBV19 and TRBJ2-1, with unresolved D. Germline CDR1 and CDR2: LNHDA and SQIVND (reference sequence). The V and J ends lost 2 bases and 2 bases respectively, with 13 bases between them. The CDR3 extends over 16 amino acids.

The table lists this clonotype with a count of one. The genes are TRBV20-1 and TRBJ2-1, with D possibly TRBD1 on 5 matching bases. Germline CDR1 reads DFQATT; CDR2 reads SNEGSKA (reference sequence). Trimming removed 3 bases from V and 8 bases from J, with 14 bases in between. The CDR3 contains 13 residues. In DNA, the CDR3 is TGCAGTGCTAGTCCTACAGGTTCGGATGAGCAGTTCTTC. Translating it yields CSASPTGSDEQFF.

This CDR3 is CASSLNRVFYEQYF. DNA for the CDR3: TGTGCCAGCAGTCTCAACAGGGTCTTCTACGAGCAGTACTTC. The chain joins TRBV6-2 or TRBV6-3 to TRBJ2-7; tentatively, D is TRBD1 (6 bases). The CDR3 covers 14 residues. CDR1 and CDR2 (germline): MNHEY, SVGEGT. With 5 bases removed from V and 3 bases from J, the gap between germline ends came to 14 bases.

This clonotype was seen more than once but under ten times. This chain connects TRBV7-2 to TRBJ2-7; 8 bases align to TRBD2. Looked up from germline, CDR1 is SGHTA and CDR2 is FQGNSA. After removal of 7 bases from V and 0 bases from J, the junction contained 5 bases not matched to a gene. This CDR3 contains 14 residues. CDR3 in amino acids: CASTLGGASYEQYF. CDR3 coding DNA: TGTGCCAGCACCCTCGGGGGGGCCTCCTACGAGCAGTACTTC.

This clonotype was recorded a few times. The rearrangement links TRBV4-2 to TRBJ1-2; 7 nucleotides align to TRBD1. The CDR3 totals 16 residues. V shed 0 bases and J 3 bases; nucleotides not matched to a gene: 7. From germline, CDR1 is LGHNA and CDR2 YNFKEQ. CDR3 amino acids: CASSQDRQGDYYGYTF. The CDR3 DNA follows: TGTGCCAGCAGCCAAGATAGGCAGGGGGATTACTATGGCTACACCTTC.

The sample holds a few counts of this clonotype. The rearrangement links TRBV28 to TRBJ1-1, with D possibly being TRBD1 (5 bases). The germline CDR1 and CDR2 sequences are MDHEN and SYDVKM. The CDR3 runs 17 residues. Trimming took off 6 bases at V and 5 bases at J, with 25 bases between the two ends. CDR3 sequence reads: CASRRHRLRGKLTEAFF. In DNA form, the CDR3 reads TGTGCCAGCAGGCGGCACCGACTACGGGGGAAATTGACTGAAGCTTTCTTT. The full variable domain, its missing parts supplied by reference TRBV28 and TRBJ1-1, is DVKVTQSSRYLVKRTGEKVFLECVQDMDHENMFWYRQDPGLGLRLIYFSYDVKMKEKGDIPEGYSVSREKKERFSLILESASTNQTSMYLCASRRHRLRGKLTEAFFGQGTRLTVV.

V and J are TRBV7-4 and TRBJ2-5; D might be TRBD2 (6 bases). The V gene's germline CDR1 is SGHVT and CDR2 SQSDAQ. This CDR3 contains 15 residues. Between the trimmed V and J ends, which lost 5 bases and 2 bases, there was a span of 15 bases. The CDR3 DNA sequence: TGTGCCAGCAGCCCTCGAACGGCGGGACAAGAGACCCAGTACTTC. It yields the protein CASSPRTAGQETQYF.

The table lists this clonotype with a count of one. The chain carries TRBV5-6 and TRBJ2-3; D might be TRBD1 (6 bases). The V end lost 3 bases, the J end lost 1 base, and 15 bases lay between the germline ends. Germline CDR1 SGHDT, CDR2 YYEEEE. This CDR3 contains 16 residues. The CDR3 nucleotides read TGTGCCAGCAGCTCTTACCGTCACAGGGGCACAGATACGCAGTATTTT. It encodes CASSSYRHRGTDTQYF. The whole variable domain, remainder taken from reference TRBV5-6 and TRBJ2-3, is DAGVTQSPTHLIKTRGQQVTLRCSPKSGHDTVSWYQQALGQGPQFIFQYYEEEERQRGNFPDRFSGHQFPNYSSELNVNALLLGDSALYLCASSSYRHRGTDTQYFGPGTRLTVL.

V is TRBV27 and J is TRBJ2-3; a possible D gene is TRBD1 (6 bases). V lost 4 bases and J 0 bases, leaving 11 bases between the germline ends. The CDR3 has 15 amino acids. The germline V gene has CDR1 MNHEY and CDR2 SMNVEV (reference sequence). The CDR3 DNA follows: TGTGCCAGCAGTTGGACAGCTTCTAGCACAGATACGCAGTATTTT. Translated, it gives CASSWTASSTDTQYF.

The chain links TRBV6-2 or TRBV6-3 to TRBJ1-1; D gene ambiguous. Trimming took off 7 bases at V and 3 bases at J, with 6 bases between the two ends. From germline, CDR1 is MNHEY and CDR2 SVGEGT. The CDR3 spans 11 residues. CDR3 coding DNA: TGTGCCAGCACCTGGTACACTGAAGCTTTCTTT. Its protein is CASTWYTEAFF.

The chain combines TRBV7-2 with TRBJ1-1, with D unresolved. The V end was cut by 5 bases, the J end by 3 bases, with 10 bases between. Per germline, CDR1 SGHTA and CDR2 FQGNSA. CDR3 size: 13 residues. The CDR3 region is CASSQNPYTEAFF. CDR3 in DNA: TGTGCCAGCAGCCAAAACCCATACACTGAAGCTTTCTTT.

This chain joins TRBV9 and TRBJ1-6, with TRBD1 as a possible D gene (6 bases). CDR3 length: 19 residues. The V end was cut by 3 bases, the J end by 0 bases, with 19 bases between. Germline V gene sequence: CDR1 SGDLS, CDR2 YYNGEE. CDR3 in DNA: TGTGCCAGCAGCGCCCGACCGACAGGACTCGGCTCCTATAATTCACCCCTCCACTTT. Its translation: CASSARPTGLGSYNSPLHF. Using reference TRBV9 and TRBJ1-6 for the parts outside the CDR3, the full variable domain is DSGVTQTPKHLITATGQRVTLRCSPRSGDLSVYWYQQSLDQGLQFLIQYYNGEERAKGNILERFSAQQFPDLHSELNLSSLELGDSALYFCASSARPTGLGSYNSPLHFGNGTRLTVT.

The chain uses TRBV11-2 and TRBJ2-1, with TRBD2 matching 14 bases. Germline CDR1 is SGHAT and CDR2 is FQNNGV. V was pared by 5 bases and J by 7 bases, with 7 bases of the junction left unmatched. The CDR3 loop spans 16 amino acids. In DNA, the CDR3 is TGTGCCAGCAGCCACCTCGGGACTAGCGGGAGTAATGAGCAGTTCTTC. This codes for CASSHLGTSGSNEQFF. The full variable domain, in which reference TRBV11-2 and TRBJ2-1 provide the parts outside the CDR3, is EAGVAQSPRYKIIEKRQSVAFWCNPISGHATLYWYQQILGQGPKLLIQFQNNGVVDDSQLPKDRFSAERLKGVDSTLKIQPAKLEDSAVYLCASSHLGTSGSNEQFFGPGTRLTVL.

This clonotype was seen more than once but under ten times. This chain connects TRBV7-9 to TRBJ2-3, with a tentative D call TRBD1 (6 bases). The CDR3 consists of 14 residues. V lost 5 bases to trimming and J lost 0 bases, with 9 bases between them. Germline values: CDR1 SEHNR, CDR2 FQNEAQ (reference sequence). As DNA, the CDR3 is TGTGCCAGCAGCCACAGGGTTAGCACAGATACGCAGTATTTT. Residues: CASSHRVSTDTQYF.

This clonotype was counted a few times. The chain recombines TRBV5-1 with TRBJ2-5; no reliable D call. Germline CDR1 and CDR2: SGHRS and YFSETQ. There are 14 residues in the CDR3. V was clipped by 0 bases and J by 4 bases, with 10 bases between them. In DNA form, the CDR3 reads TGCGCCAGCAGCTTGGCCCAGACCAGAGAGACCCAGTACTTC. It codes for CASSLAQTRETQYF.

The V and J genes are TRBV7-8 and TRBJ2-1; 9 bases line up with TRBD2. There are 16 residues in the CDR3. J lost 6 bases, V lost 3 bases, and 9 bases had no gene match. Germline values: CDR1 SGHVS, CDR2 FQNEAQ. CDR3 coding DNA: TGTGCCAGCAGCTTGATGCCGGGACTAGCACCCAATGAGCAGTTCTTC. Its translation is CASSLMPGLAPNEQFF.

The chain has TRBV7-2 and TRBJ1-3; 12 bases align to TRBD1. The CDR3 sequence is 15 residues long. With 7 bases clipped from V and 9 bases from J, the junction kept 10 bases outside the gene matches. Germline V CDR1 and CDR2: SGHTA, FQGNSA. CDR3 loop: CASIPAGTGGTTIYF. The CDR3 DNA follows: TGTGCCAGCATTCCCGCCGGGACAGGGGGCACCACCATATATTTT.

The CDR3: CSARVPFGRRGNEQFF. The CDR3 coding sequence is TGCAGTGCTAGAGTCCCCTTTGGGCGGAGGGGAAATGAGCAGTTCTTC. This chain connects TRBV20-1 to TRBJ2-1; a weak D match, TRBD2 (6 bases). The CDR3 is 16 residues long. V gave up 1 base and J gave up 7 bases, with 20 bases separating them. Germline CDR1 is DFQATT and CDR2 is SNEGSKA (reference sequence).

The sample holds a few counts of this clonotype. The chain combines TRBV23-1 with TRBJ2-7; D gene ambiguous. TRBV23-1 carries the ORF label, with uncertain function. Trimming removed 0 bases at V and 5 bases at J, with 11 bases between. This CDR3 comprises 14 residues. In DNA, the CDR3 is TGCGCCAGCAGTCAATCGAGGAAGTATCACGAGCAGTACTTC. Residues: CASSQSRKYHEQYF.

The chain has TRBV20-1 and TRBJ1-5; 11 nucleotides agree with TRBD1. CDR1 and CDR2 (germline): DFQATT, SNEGSKA (reference sequence). The V and J ends lost 3 bases and 6 bases, in that order; junction bases with no gene match: 16. The CDR3 runs to 18 residues. The CDR3, as DNA: TGCAGTGCTAGGGGGACAGGGGGATGGTTGCGGGCCGGTCAGCCCCAGCATTTT. The encoded protein is CSARGTGGWLRAGQPQHF.